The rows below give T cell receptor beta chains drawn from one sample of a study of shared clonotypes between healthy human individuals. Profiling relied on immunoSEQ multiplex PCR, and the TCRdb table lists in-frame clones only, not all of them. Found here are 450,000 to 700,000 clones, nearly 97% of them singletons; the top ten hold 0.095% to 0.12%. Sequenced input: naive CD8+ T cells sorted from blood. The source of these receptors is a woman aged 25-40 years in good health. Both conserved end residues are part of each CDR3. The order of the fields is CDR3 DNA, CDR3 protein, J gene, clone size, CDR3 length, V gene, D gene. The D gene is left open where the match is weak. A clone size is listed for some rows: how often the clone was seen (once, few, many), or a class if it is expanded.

CDR3 DNA: TGTGCCAGCAGTTTAGAGGGCCCAGCCTACAATGAGCAGTTCTTC; CDR3 protein: CASSLEGPAYNEQFF; J gene: TRBJ2-1; clone size: NA; CDR3 length: 15; V gene: TRBV28; D gene: NA
CDR3 DNA: TGTGCCAGCAGCCCACTTGGGGCAGGCAACTACGAGCAGTACTTC; CDR3 protein: CASSPLGAGNYEQYF; J gene: TRBJ2-7; clone size: NA; CDR3 length: 15; V gene: TRBV7-2; D gene: NA
CDR3 DNA: TGTGCCAGCAGCGTACAGGGTACGTTCGACACTGAAGCTTTCTTT; CDR3 protein: CASSVQGTFDTEAFF; J gene: TRBJ1-1; clone size: NA; CDR3 length: 15; V gene: TRBV5-5; D gene: NA
CDR3 DNA: TGTGCCAGTTGGGACGTGGCCCAAGAGACCCAGTACTTC; CDR3 protein: CASWDVAQETQYF; J gene: TRBJ2-5; clone size: NA; CDR3 length: 13; V gene: TRBV19; D gene: NA
CDR3 DNA: TGTGCCAGCAGTGACTCCCCCCGACAGGGTCTCTATGGCTACACCTTC; CDR3 protein: CASSDSPRQGLYGYTF; J gene: TRBJ1-2; clone size: NA; CDR3 length: 16; V gene: TRBV6-4; D gene: TRBD1
CDR3 DNA: TGTGCCAGTAGTACGGCCCCCGGGACAGGGAGCTACGAGCAGTACTTC; CDR3 protein: CASSTAPGTGSYEQYF; J gene: TRBJ2-7; clone size: NA; CDR3 length: 16; V gene: TRBV19; D gene: TRBD1
CDR3 DNA: TGTGCCAGCAGCCCATTCGGGACTAGGGGGTCAATAGATACGCAGTATTTT; CDR3 protein: CASSPFGTRGSIDTQYF; J gene: TRBJ2-3; clone size: NA; CDR3 length: 17; V gene: TRBV13; D gene: TRBD2
CDR3 DNA: TGTGCCAGCAGCCCGCACCGGGACCTAGGGGAGCAGTACTTC; CDR3 protein: CASSPHRDLGEQYF; J gene: TRBJ2-7; clone size: NA; CDR3 length: 14; V gene: TRBV7-8; D gene: NA
CDR3 DNA: TGTGCCAGCAGTGGGGGGACAGGGAGGGAGACCCAGTACTTC; CDR3 protein: CASSGGTGRETQYF; J gene: TRBJ2-5; clone size: NA; CDR3 length: 14; V gene: TRBV28; D gene: TRBD1
CDR3 DNA: TGTGCCAGCAGTTCATTGGACCCCACAGATACGCAGTATTTT; CDR3 protein: CASSSLDPTDTQYF; J gene: TRBJ2-3; clone size: NA; CDR3 length: 14; V gene: TRBV27; D gene: NA
CDR3 DNA: TGTGCCAGCAGTCTAGACGATGAGCAGTTCTTC; CDR3 protein: CASSLDDEQFF; J gene: TRBJ2-1; clone size: NA; CDR3 length: 11; V gene: TRBV2; D gene: NA
CDR3 DNA: TGCGCCAGCAGCTACCGGGCGGGGCGGGCTGGAGAGCAGTACTTC; CDR3 protein: CASSYRAGRAGEQYF; J gene: TRBJ2-7; clone size: NA; CDR3 length: 15; V gene: TRBV5-1; D gene: NA
CDR3 DNA: TGCGCCAGCAGCACGACAGCTCCGAACACTGAAGCTTTCTTT; CDR3 protein: CASSTTAPNTEAFF; J gene: TRBJ1-1; clone size: few; CDR3 length: 14; V gene: TRBV5-1; D gene: NA
CDR3 DNA: TGTGCCAGCAGTTTAGACAGACGGAACGAGCAGTACTTC; CDR3 protein: CASSLDRRNEQYF; J gene: TRBJ2-7; clone size: few; CDR3 length: 13; V gene: TRBV27; D gene: NA
CDR3 DNA: TGTGCCAGCAGCCCACCGGGGACAGGGGGCAGGGAGACCCAGTACTTC; CDR3 protein: CASSPPGTGGRETQYF; J gene: TRBJ2-5; clone size: NA; CDR3 length: 16; V gene: TRBV7-8; D gene: TRBD1
CDR3 DNA: TGTGCCAGCAGTTGGACAGGGTCAGTAACTGAAGCTTTCTTT; CDR3 protein: CASSWTGSVTEAFF; J gene: TRBJ1-1; clone size: NA; CDR3 length: 14; V gene: TRBV27; D gene: TRBD1
CDR3 DNA: TGCGCCAGCAGCCAAGTTTGGGGACAGGATATCTATGGCTACACCTTC; CDR3 protein: CASSQVWGQDIYGYTF; J gene: TRBJ1-2; clone size: NA; CDR3 length: 16; V gene: TRBV4-1; D gene: TRBD1
CDR3 DNA: TGTGCCAGCAATCCGGGACAGGGGAACACTGAAGCTTTCTTT; CDR3 protein: CASNPGQGNTEAFF; J gene: TRBJ1-1; clone size: NA; CDR3 length: 14; V gene: TRBV27; D gene: TRBD1
CDR3 DNA: TGTGCCAGCAGCGTTTACGATCAGCCCCAGCATTTT; CDR3 protein: CASSVYDQPQHF; J gene: TRBJ1-5; clone size: NA; CDR3 length: 12; V gene: TRBV5-4; D gene: NA
CDR3 DNA: TGTGCCAGCAGTATCCTACTAGCGGGAGGGTCCAATGAGCAGTTCTTC; CDR3 protein: CASSILLAGGSNEQFF; J gene: TRBJ2-1; clone size: NA; CDR3 length: 16; V gene: TRBV27; D gene: TRBD2
CDR3 DNA: TGTGCCAGCAGCCGCGGCGGAATCTACGAGCAGTACTTC; CDR3 protein: CASSRGGIYEQYF; J gene: TRBJ2-7; clone size: NA; CDR3 length: 13; V gene: TRBV27; D gene: NA
CDR3 DNA: TGTGCCAGCAGCGTAGTCGGGGGGAGCACAGATACGCAGTATTTT; CDR3 protein: CASSVVGGSTDTQYF; J gene: TRBJ2-3; clone size: NA; CDR3 length: 15; V gene: TRBV9; D gene: TRBD2
CDR3 DNA: TGCGCCAGCAGCCAAGGACAGGGCCACACAGATACGCAGTATTTT; CDR3 protein: CASSQGQGHTDTQYF; J gene: TRBJ2-3; clone size: NA; CDR3 length: 15; V gene: TRBV4-1; D gene: TRBD1
CDR3 DNA: TGCAGCCACCCGAAGGTTGAGGACAATGAGCAGTTCTTC; CDR3 protein: CSHPKVEDNEQFF; J gene: TRBJ2-1; clone size: NA; CDR3 length: 13; V gene: TRBV29-1; D gene: NA
CDR3 DNA: TGTGCCAGTAGTGATCAGGGGGGGTACACAGATACGCAGTATTTT; CDR3 protein: CASSDQGGYTDTQYF; J gene: TRBJ2-3; clone size: NA; CDR3 length: 15; V gene: TRBV19; D gene: NA
CDR3 DNA: TGTGCCAGCGCCTTACTAGCGGTGAATTACGAGCAGTACTTC; CDR3 protein: CASALLAVNYEQYF; J gene: TRBJ2-7; clone size: NA; CDR3 length: 14; V gene: TRBV5-6; D gene: TRBD2